Following are 30 T cell receptor beta chains from one sample sequenced in a study of HIV-infected patients and healthy controls. Around 450 ng RNA was reverse transcribed with alpha and beta constant-region primers. Separate chain-specific third strand synthesis with multiplexing indices produced the alpha and beta libraries. One entry per CDR3 protein, called by TCRdb with MiXCR from the 5' RACE reads. This sample has roughly 13,000 distinct CDR3 sequences, with 11% found just once. All unsorted peripheral T cells were captured because whole blood was used without fractionation. The sequenced sample was blood. These receptors were taken from an adult in good health.

This clonotype was seen repeatedly, ten times or more. This sequence joins TRBV20-1 and TRBJ2-1, with TRBD2 identical over 7 bases. Unmatched junction bases numbered 9, after V lost 4 bases and J lost 9 bases. This CDR3 has 13 amino acids. The germline V gene has CDR1 DFQATT and CDR2 SNEGSKA (reference sequence). The CDR3 spells CSAIVAGVGEQFF. The DNA for the CDR3 is TGCAGTGCTATTGTGGCGGGAGTGGGTGAGCAGTTCTTC.

This clonotype was found a few times. V usage is TRBV6-1 and J usage is TRBJ2-3, with D possibly being TRBD1 (5 bases). This CDR3 region has 13 residues. The ends were cut back, 5 bases at V and 3 bases at J, with 9 bases in the middle. The germline V gene encodes CDR1 MNHNS and CDR2 SASEGT. CDR3 bases: TGTGCCAGCAGTCTACCAGGGACAGATACGCAGTATTTT. Amino acids: CASSLPGTDTQYF.

Many counts were recorded for this clonotype. V gene TRBV4-1 combines with J gene TRBJ1-1, with a weak D call TRBD1 (6 bases). The germline V and J ends were trimmed by 0 bases and 10 bases, with 15 bases remaining between them. The CDR3 is 14 amino acids. Looked up from germline, CDR1 is MGHRA and CDR2 is YSYEKL. DNA for the CDR3: TGCGCCAGCAGCCAAGATCTTTGGGGGGGGGCAGCTTTCTTT. It specifies CASSQDLWGGAAFF.

By share of the sample, this clonotype is medium-sized. This chain joins TRBV7-9 and TRBJ1-6; D gene uncertain. V lost 2 bases, J lost 9 bases, and 8 bases lay in between. Germline CDR1 reads SEHNR; CDR2 reads FQNEAQ (reference sequence). CDR3 size: 13 residues. This chain's CDR3 is CASSLLGGSPLHF. Written as DNA, the CDR3 is TGTGCCAGCAGCTTACTTGGTGGTTCACCCCTCCACTTT.

This clonotype was recorded at least ten times. The chain joins TRBV19 to TRBJ2-3; TRBD2 aligns across 14 bases. V was pared by 9 bases and J by 13 bases, with 6 bases of the junction left unmatched. The CDR3 loop spans 12 amino acids. Germline CDR1 reads LNHDA; CDR2 reads SQIVND (reference sequence). CDR3: CASGTSGGSKYF. The CDR3 nucleotides are TGTGCCAGCGGGACTAGCGGGGGTAGTAAGTATTTT. Supplemented by reference TRBV19 and TRBJ2-3, the full variable domain reads DGGITQSPKYLFRKEGQNVTLSCEQNLNHDAMYWYRQDPGQGLRLIYYSQIVNDFQKGDIAEGYSVSREKKESFPLTVTSAQKNPTAFYLCASGTSGGSKYFGPGTRLTVL.

Judged by abundance, this clonotype is medium-sized. This chain uses TRBV6-6 with TRBJ2-7; D not certain. V was shortened by 10 bases and J by 0 bases, with 16 bases between the two germline ends. The CDR3 extends over 14 amino acids. CDR1 is MNHNY and CDR2 is SVGAGI in the germline V gene (reference sequence). CDR3 DNA sequence: TGTGCCACCGCCCCAGGCGTACTCTCCTACGAGCAGTACTTC. This encodes CATAPGVLSYEQYF.

The chain is built from TRBV18 and TRBJ2-3, with D perhaps TRBD1 (6 bases). V lost 0 bases and J lost 5, with 18 bases in between. This CDR3 region has 17 residues. Germline CDR1 reads KGHSH; CDR2 reads LQKENI. CDR3 residues: CASSPPGGRVVGDTQYF. The DNA of the CDR3 is TGTGCCAGCTCACCACCTGGGGGCAGGGTGGTTGGAGATACGCAGTATTTT.

This clonotype was counted many times. The chain employs TRBV27 and TRBJ2-5, with TRBD2 identical over 11 bases. V trimming: 4 bases; J trimming: 2 bases; junction bases outside the gene matches: 3. Germline V gene lookup returns CDR1 MNHEY and CDR2 SMNVEV (reference sequence). The CDR3 spans 15 residues. CDR3 region: CASSWGLAVQETQYF. CDR3 DNA sequence: TGTGCCAGCAGTTGGGGACTAGCGGTTCAAGAGACCCAGTACTTC.

This clonotype was found many times. The V call is TRBV20-1, the J call TRBJ1-3; no clear D gene. The CDR3 has 16 residues. CDR1 and CDR2 from the germline V gene are DFQATT and SNEGSKA (reference sequence). Trimming left V 0 bases short and J 3 bases short, with 15 bases between. The CDR3 loop reads CSARDKVASFGNTIYF. The CDR3 region has the DNA TGCAGTGCTAGAGATAAAGTGGCCAGCTTTGGAAACACCATATATTTT.

This clonotype was counted a few times. The chain joins TRBV4-1 to TRBJ1-3, with D uncertain. Germline V gene sequence: CDR1 MGHRA, CDR2 YSYEKL. CDR3 length equals 16 residues. Trimming stripped 1 base from V and 2 bases from J, with 12 bases between. Here the CDR3 DNA reads TGCGCCAGCAGCCAAGGGTTACGATTTACTGGAAACACCATATATTTT. It specifies CASSQGLRFTGNTIYF.

This clonotype has more than one count but fewer than ten. The rearrangement uses TRBV5-1 and TRBJ2-1, with D maybe TRBD2 (6 bases). Trimming cost V 6 bases and J 2 bases, with 18 bases left between them. Germline assignment: CDR1 SGHRS and CDR2 YFSETQ. The CDR3 runs 16 residues. The CDR3 DNA is TGCGCCAGCATCCCGACTGGCGGGAATCCCTACAATGAGCAGTTCTTC. Its translation: CASIPTGGNPYNEQFF.

This sequence joins TRBV29-1 and TRBJ2-3, with a possible D match to TRBD1 (5 bases). There are 13 residues in the CDR3. The V and J ends lost 5 bases and 3 bases respectively, with 12 bases between them. Per the germline V gene, CDR1 is SQVTM and CDR2 is ANQGSEA. CDR3 in amino acids: CSVRGDGTDTQYF. CDR3 nucleotide sequence: TGCAGCGTTAGGGGTGACGGGACAGATACGCAGTATTTT.

Relative to its sample, this clonotype is medium-sized (0.01 to 0.1%). As DNA, the CDR3 is TGTGCCAGCAGCTTAGGGAGGCTAGCGGGCCAAGAGACCCAGTACTTC. Its translation is CASSLGRLAGQETQYF. The chain uses TRBV7-6 and TRBJ2-5; 8 nucleotides line up with TRBD2. V lost 1 base and J lost 1; bases outside the gene matches: 5. From germline, CDR1 is SGHVS and CDR2 FNYEAQ. This CDR3 is built from 16 residues.

This clonotype is categorized as medium-sized. The chain has TRBV5-1 and TRBJ1-1; 7 nucleotides align to TRBD1. Germline assignment: CDR1 SGHRS and CDR2 YFSETQ. Losses at the gene ends were 0 bases for V and 6 bases for J; bases not matched to a gene: 2. The CDR3 length is 13 residues. The CDR3 region is CASSLGQGAEAFF. DNA for the CDR3: TGCGCCAGCAGCTTGGGACAGGGAGCTGAAGCTTTCTTT.

This clonotype is termed medium-sized. The J gene is TRBJ2-6, the V gene TRBV7-2, with 7 bases identical to TRBD1. The CDR3 covers 17 residues. The germline gives CDR1 SGHTA, CDR2 FQGNSA. Unmatched junction bases numbered 8, after V lost 5 bases and J lost 1 base. In DNA, the CDR3 is TGTGCCAGCAGCCCACCGACAGGGACATCTGGGGCCAACGTCCTGACTTTC. It is translated as CASSPPTGTSGANVLTF.

This clonotype showed up just a few times. The J gene is TRBJ2-5, the V gene TRBV27; TRBD2 matches 15 bases. The germline gives CDR1 MNHEY, CDR2 SMNVEV (reference sequence). J was trimmed by 5 bases and V by 5 bases; bases with no gene match: 9. CDR3 length equals 17 residues. The CDR3 sequence is CASSPGTSGRRQETQYF. Written as DNA, the CDR3 is TGTGCCAGCAGTCCCGGGACTAGCGGGAGGCGCCAGGAGACCCAGTACTTC.

Many counts were recorded for this clonotype. This sequence joins TRBV20-1 and TRBJ1-2; possible D gene TRBD1, 5 bases. This CDR3 has 13 residues. In germline, CDR1 is DFQATT, CDR2 SNEGSKA (reference sequence). V lost 5 bases to trimming and J lost 2 bases, with 12 bases between them. Here the CDR3 reads CSARGSANYGYTF. The DNA of the CDR3 is TGCAGTGCTCGGGGCAGCGCGAACTATGGCTACACCTTC.

The sample holds many counts of this clonotype. This chain uses TRBV7-2 with TRBJ2-1, with TRBD2 identical over 11 bases. The CDR3 is made up of 15 amino acids. V lost 2 bases and J lost 9; bases outside the gene matches: 6. From germline, CDR1 is SGHTA and CDR2 FQGNSA. CDR3 sequence reads: CASSLLLAGGFEQFF. The DNA of the CDR3 is TGTGCCAGCAGCTTACTTCTAGCGGGAGGTTTTGAGCAGTTCTTC.

In this sample, this clonotype turned up once. Here the CDR3 reads CSAPGQGLWEQYF. As DNA, the CDR3 is TGCAGTGCCCCGGGACAGGGACTATGGGAGCAGTACTTC. The rearrangement links TRBV20-1 to TRBJ2-7; 9 bases fit TRBD1. The CDR3 is made up of 13 amino acids. The germline V gene has CDR1 DFQATT and CDR2 SNEGSKA (reference sequence). J was trimmed by 7 bases and V by 6 bases; bases with no gene match: 10.

This chain's CDR3 is CASSQRTGKAFF. DNA of the CDR3: TGTGCCAGCAGCCAGCGGACAGGAAAAGCTTTCTTT. This chain connects TRBV14 to TRBJ1-1, with 7 positions matching TRBD1. The CDR3 sequence is 12 residues long. Germline assignment: CDR1 SGHDN and CDR2 FVKESK. V lost 3 bases, J lost 9 bases, and 4 bases stayed unmatched.

This clonotype was counted ten times or more. V and J are TRBV6-1 and TRBJ1-5; 7 bases match TRBD1. This CDR3 region has 16 residues. Germline CDR1 MNHNS, CDR2 SASEGT. Losses at the gene ends were 3 bases for V and 3 bases for J; bases not matched to a gene: 8. CDR3 loop: CASSERTGMINQPQHF. CDR3 sequence (DNA): TGTGCCAGCAGTGAGCGGACAGGCATGATCAATCAGCCCCAGCATTTT.

This clonotype was observed a handful of times. Here the CDR3 omits its conserved ending phenylalanine or tryptophan, so a read error is the likely source. The DNA is omitted, as the CDR3 cannot be located on it reliably, and the CDR3 follows TCRdb's listing. The J gene is TRBJ2-1, the V gene TRBV14. The germline CDR1 and CDR2 sequences are SGHDN and FVKESK. Inclusive of both ends, the CDR3 amounts to 12 amino acids. The chain's CDR3 is CASSLGSGESHV.

By frequency in the sample, this clonotype is medium-sized. The V and J genes are TRBV29-1 and TRBJ1-1; D remains unclear. The germline V gene has CDR1 SQVTM and CDR2 ANQGSEA. V shed 6 bases and J shed 4 bases, with 18 bases lying between them. This CDR3 region has 14 residues. The CDR3 sequence: CSVNMGLVGTEAFF. CDR3 nucleotide sequence: TGCAGCGTGAACATGGGATTGGTCGGCACTGAAGCTTTCTTT.

This clonotype has ten or more counts. The chain uses TRBV21-1 and TRBJ1-6; the table's D call, TRBD1, has no DNA check behind it. TRBV21-1 is tagged as a pseudogene. The CDR3 is made up of 16 amino acids. CDR3 sequence: CAPGQGEKGYNSPLHF. CDR3 nucleotide sequence: TGTGCCCCGGGACAAGGGGAAAAGGGCTATAATTCACCCCTCCACTTT.

The chain is built from TRBV7-2 and TRBJ1-1, with D maybe TRBD1 (6 bases). Trimming removed 1 base from V and 5 bases from J, with 14 bases in between. CDR3 length: 15 amino acids. Germline CDR1 is SGHTA and CDR2 is FQGNSA. CDR3 loop: CASSLVQQGRTEAFF. As DNA, the CDR3 is TGTGCCAGCAGCTTAGTCCAACAGGGTAGGACTGAAGCTTTCTTT.

This clonotype qualifies as medium-sized. CDR3 nucleotides: TGTGCCAGCAGCTTACGGTCCTCAGAGACCCAGTACTTC. It specifies CASSLRSSETQYF. The chain links TRBV7-7 to TRBJ2-5; no clear D gene. Germline V lookup: CDR1 SSHAT, CDR2 FNYEAQ (reference sequence). The CDR3 sequence is 13 residues long. V lost 2 bases to trimming and J lost 4 bases, with 8 bases between them.

This clonotype occurred once. The J gene is TRBJ1-4, the V gene TRBV10-3, with no clear D. The CDR3 has 12 amino acids. The ends were cut back, 3 bases at V and 8 bases at J, with 7 bases in the middle. The germline CDR1 and CDR2 sequences are ENHRY and SYGVKD. In DNA form, the CDR3 reads TGTGCCATCAGTGAAAGGGAGGAAAAACTGTTTTTT. Protein product: CAISEREEKLFF.

This clonotype qualifies as medium-sized. The chain uses TRBV20-1 and TRBJ1-1; TRBD1 might be the D (5 bases). CDR1 is DFQATT, CDR2 SNEGSKA, per germline (reference sequence). Trimming removed 0 bases at V and 4 bases at J, with 12 bases between. The CDR3 runs to 14 residues. CDR3 coding DNA: TGCAGTGCTAGAGAGCTGGGGGTTGGCACTGAAGCTTTCTTT. Translating gives CSARELGVGTEAFF.

The table lists this clonotype with many counts. The chain is built from TRBV7-2 and TRBJ2-1; D might be TRBD2 (5 bases). CDR3 length: 15 amino acids. The germline V gene encodes CDR1 SGHTA and CDR2 FQGNSA. Trimming removed 4 bases at V and 10 bases at J, with 20 bases between. CDR3 region: CASSSPASGYGEQFF. CDR3 in DNA: TGTGCCAGCAGCTCCCCCGCGTCGGGATATGGGGAGCAGTTCTTC. The variable domain in full, with the rest retrieved from reference TRBV7-2 and TRBJ2-1, is GAGVSQSPSNKVTEKGKDVELRCDPISGHTALYWYRQSLGQGLEFLIYFQGNSAPDKSGLPSDRFSAERTGGSVSTLTIQRTQQEDSAVYLCASSSPASGYGEQFFGPGTRLTVL.

The chain has TRBV3-1 and TRBJ1-1; D gene uncertain. V shed 4 bases and J shed 1 base, with 10 bases lying between them. There are 14 residues in the CDR3. Germline assignment: CDR1 LGHDT and CDR2 YNNKEL (reference sequence). CDR3 coding DNA: TGTGCCAGCAGCCGAATGGACTCGAACACTGAAGCTTTCTTT. It encodes CASSRMDSNTEAFF.